This T cell receptor beta chain was recorded in a study of shared clonotypes between healthy human individuals. Every subset's genomic DNA went evenly onto several immunoSEQ plates. DNA at roughly 0.2 ug, 25,000 to 35,000 T cell genomes, went into sorted-subset replicate PCRs. TCRdb keeps only in-frame clones here, not all; method: immunoSEQ multiplex PCR. The sample consists of 2 million to 2.5 million clones, roughly 93% of them appearing once. The V gene end was trimmed by 7 bases and the J gene end by 1 base; junction bases not matched to a gene: 16. Germline V gene sequence: CDR1 SGHRS, CDR2 YFSETQ. The CDR3 covers 18 residues. Donors, without exception, were Caucasian adults residing in Nashville, Tennessee.

The sequenced sample consisted of naive CD4+ T cells from PBMCs. Subset: CD45RA+ positively selected. The clonotype was recovered from a man in his late teens or twenties in good health. Some clones in this sample may be carry-over from other donors' samples. The rearrangement uses TRBV5-1 and TRBJ2-5, with 10 bases aligning to TRBD2. CDR3 residues: CASHTAGTSAALQETQYF. CDR3 nucleotides: TGCGCCAGCCATACCGCCGGGACTAGCGCTGCCCTCCAAGAGACCCAGTACTTC. The whole variable domain, remainder taken from reference TRBV5-1 and TRBJ2-5, is KAGVTQTPRYLIKTRGQQVTLSCSPISGHRSVSWYQQTPGQGLQFLFEYFSETQRNKGNFPGRFSGRQFSNSRSEMNVSTLELGDSALYLCASHTAGTSAALQETQYFGPGTRLLVL.